The 23 T cell receptor beta chains listed next were all sequenced from one sample in a study of T-cell reconstitution after alpha-beta-depleted transplantation in children. It was with unique molecular identifiers that the TCRbeta library was prepared. TCRdb fed the PCR reads into MiXCR, producing one record per CDR3 protein. The sample has around 530,000 distinct CDR3 sequences, 32% seen once. Here the sequenced sample was PBMCs from the stem cell graft donor, taken from the stem cell graft. These receptors originate from a human donor who donated a stem cell graft to a child with aplastic anemia.

This clonotype has more than one count but fewer than ten. This chain connects TRBV5-1 to TRBJ2-3; the match to TRBD2 covers 9 bases. Trimming at V came to 0 bases and at J to 3 bases, leaving 5 bases not matched to a gene. This CDR3 region has 16 residues. Germline assignment: CDR1 SGHRS and CDR2 YFSETQ. The CDR3 nucleotides read TGCGCCAGCAGCTTGGGGTTAGCGGGAGTGACAGATACGCAGTATTTT. This gives the protein CASSLGLAGVTDTQYF.

This clonotype appeared a few times. The chain recombines TRBV29-1 with TRBJ2-3; D might be TRBD2 (5 bases). The CDR3 spans 14 residues. CDR1 and CDR2 (germline): SQVTM, ANQGSEA. Between the trimmed V and J ends, which lost 3 bases and 3 bases, there was a span of 13 bases. The CDR3 reads CSVDRDLWTDTQYF. CDR3 coding DNA: TGCAGCGTTGATCGGGATTTGTGGACAGATACGCAGTATTTT.

This chain uses TRBV7-9 with TRBJ2-3; D call uncertain. The germline CDR1 and CDR2 sequences are SEHNR and FQNEAQ (reference sequence). CDR3 length equals 15 residues. Trimming removed 10 bases at V and 1 base at J, with 18 bases between. CDR3 loop: CAIPARDTRTDTQYF. The CDR3 DNA reads as TGTGCCATCCCGGCAAGGGATACGCGCACAGATACGCAGTATTTT.

CDR3 coding DNA: TGTGCCAGCAGTGAAGATCGGGTCGTGGGGGGGCACGGGCAGTATTTT. This codes for CASSEDRVVGGHGQYF. The chain has TRBV2 and TRBJ2-3, with D possibly TRBD2 on 7 matching bases. V was cut by 1 base and J by 11 bases, with 22 bases left in between. The CDR3 length is 16 residues. Germline CDR1 SNHLY, CDR2 FYNNEI.

This clonotype was counted a few times. The chain is built from TRBV7-6 and TRBJ2-7, with a possible D match to TRBD1 (6 bases). Germline assignment: CDR1 SGHVS and CDR2 FNYEAQ. The ends were cut back, 1 base at V and 7 bases at J, with 14 bases in the middle. The CDR3 runs 14 residues. The CDR3 loop is CASSLGLQGREQYF. In nucleotides, the CDR3 is TGTGCCAGCAGCTTAGGGCTACAGGGAAGGGAGCAGTACTTC.

This chain joins TRBV29-1 and TRBJ2-3; possible D gene TRBD1, 6 bases. This CDR3 is built from 14 residues. V lost 7 bases, J lost 1 base, and 15 bases lay in between. Per germline, CDR1 SQVTM and CDR2 ANQGSEA. The chain's CDR3 is CSEGHHAGTDTQYF. In nucleotides, the CDR3 is TGCAGCGAGGGACACCATGCAGGCACAGATACGCAGTATTTT.

In this sample, this clonotype turned up a few times. This chain joins TRBV5-1 and TRBJ2-5, with D unclear. Germline V gene data show CDR1 as SGHRS and CDR2 as YFSETQ. The CDR3 is 13 amino acids. V lost 1 base and J lost 10, with 14 bases in between. Here the CDR3 DNA reads TGCGCCAGCAGCTTGATGACTGATTGGTTCCAGTACTTC. Translated: CASSLMTDWFQYF. The whole variable domain, remainder taken from reference TRBV5-1 and TRBJ2-5, is KAGVTQTPRYLIKTRGQQVTLSCSPISGHRSVSWYQQTPGQGLQFLFEYFSETQRNKGNFPGRFSGRQFSNSRSEMNVSTLELGDSALYLCASSLMTDWFQYFGPGTRLLVL.

This clonotype was detected many times. The genes are TRBV3-1 and TRBJ2-5, with 7 bases aligning to TRBD2. Germline V CDR1 and CDR2: LGHDT, YNNKEL (reference sequence). CDR3 length: 16 residues. Unmatched junction bases numbered 7, after V lost 1 base and J lost 2 bases. CDR3 sequence reads: CASSQGGGRGQETQYF. In DNA, the CDR3 is TGTGCCAGCAGCCAAGGGGGCGGGAGAGGTCAAGAGACCCAGTACTTC.

The gene calls are TRBV13 and TRBJ2-7; D unresolved. CDR1 is PRHDT and CDR2 is FYEKMQ in the germline V gene (reference sequence). Trimming removed 5 bases from V and 0 bases from J, with 11 bases in between. This CDR3 has 14 amino acids. CDR3 protein: CASSTRTASYEQYF. DNA of the CDR3: TGTGCCAGCAGCACCCGGACCGCCTCCTACGAGCAGTACTTC.

This clonotype turned up a few times. The V and J genes are TRBV5-1 and TRBJ2-6; D gene unclear. The CDR3 totals 14 residues. Trimming stripped 4 bases from V and 7 bases from J, with 12 bases between. Looked up from germline, CDR1 is SGHRS and CDR2 is YFSETQ. CDR3 sequence: CASSLPGTANVLTF. The CDR3, as DNA: TGCGCCAGCAGCCTCCCCGGTACCGCCAACGTCCTGACTTTC.

This clonotype was found a few times. This chain joins TRBV20-1 and TRBJ2-4; tentatively, D is TRBD1 (6 bases). This CDR3 comprises 13 residues. V was clipped by 6 bases and J by 11 bases, with 20 bases between them. Germline lookup yields CDR1 DFQATT and CDR2 SNEGSKA (reference sequence). The chain's CDR3 is CSAHHTGLRVQYF. CDR3 sequence (DNA): TGCAGTGCCCACCACACAGGGTTACGGGTTCAGTACTTC.

This clonotype was picked up a small number of times. V gene TRBV15 combines with J gene TRBJ2-7; D is ambiguous. Germline CDR1 is LNHNV and CDR2 is YYDKDF (reference sequence). The CDR3 covers 14 residues. V was shortened by 3 bases and J by 2 bases, with 11 bases between the two germline ends. CDR3: CATSRNPATYEQYV. For the CDR3, the DNA is TGTGCCACCAGCAGGAACCCCGCGACCTACGAGCAGTACGTC.

This clonotype was counted many times. This chain links TRBV20-1 with TRBJ2-1; D is ambiguous. The CDR3 covers 16 residues. The V gene's germline CDR1 is DFQATT and CDR2 SNEGSKA (reference sequence). V gave up 4 bases and J gave up 6 bases, with 22 bases separating them. This CDR3 is CSAIPDGYLVSNEQFF. CDR3 sequence (DNA): TGCAGTGCTATACCGGACGGGTACCTTGTGTCCAATGAGCAGTTCTTC.

This clonotype has just a few counts. This rearrangement joins TRBV20-1 to TRBJ2-2; D possibly matches TRBD1 or TRBD2 (5 bases each). Germline values: CDR1 DFQATT, CDR2 SNEGSKA (reference sequence). This CDR3 is built from 14 residues. The germline V and J ends were trimmed by 6 bases and 0 bases, with 11 bases remaining between them. The CDR3 nucleotides are TGCAGTGCCCCGGGGCCAGCGAACACCGGGGAGCTGTTTTTT. Translation gives CSAPGPANTGELFF.

J is TRBJ1-2 and V is TRBV10-3; maybe TRBD1 (5 bases). This CDR3 is 15 amino acids long. The germline V gene encodes CDR1 ENHRY and CDR2 SYGVKD. Trimming took 2 bases from V and 3 from J, leaving 13 bases between them. Here the CDR3 reads CAISEGEPGDYGYTF. The CDR3 coding sequence is TGTGCCATCAGTGAGGGCGAGCCGGGGGACTATGGCTACACCTTC.

The chain employs TRBV5-1 and TRBJ1-1, with D maybe TRBD1 (6 bases). V was pared by 0 bases and J by 7 bases, with 13 bases between. The germline CDR1 and CDR2 sequences are SGHRS and YFSETQ. The CDR3 has 14 amino acids. CDR3 protein: CASSLDRALGEAFF. The CDR3 DNA reads as TGCGCCAGCAGCTTGGACAGGGCGTTGGGTGAAGCTTTCTTT.

The V call is TRBV12-3 or TRBV12-4, the J call TRBJ2-1; D is uncertain. V was clipped by 10 bases and J by 0 bases, with 16 bases between them. The CDR3 spans 15 residues. The CDR3, as DNA: TGTGCCATTCAACTTGGCGCAAACTCCTACAATGAGCAGTTCTTC. Encoded protein: CAIQLGANSYNEQFF.

The chain employs TRBV20-1 and TRBJ2-3; TRBD1 matches 7 bases. The CDR3 has 16 residues. Germline loops: CDR1 DFQATT, CDR2 SNEGSKA (reference sequence). V was clipped by 0 bases and J by 2 bases; unmatched bases: 8. The CDR3 DNA reads TGCAGTGCTAGAGATCGGGCCAGGGGGAACACAGATACGCAGTATTTT. Encoded protein: CSARDRARGNTDTQYF.

This clonotype has just a few counts. The V and J genes are TRBV29-1 and TRBJ2-1; 9 bases agree with TRBD2. CDR3 length equals 14 residues. Trimming cost V 7 bases and J 6 bases; bases outside gene matches: 10. Germline V gene lookup returns CDR1 SQVTM and CDR2 ANQGSEA. The CDR3, as DNA: TGCAGCGCCGCGGGACTAGCCGTGCTCAATGAGCAGTTCTTC. It codes for CSAAGLAVLNEQFF.

The chain uses TRBV4-2 and TRBJ2-3; 10 bases fit TRBD2. The CDR3 is made up of 19 amino acids. Trimming took 5 bases from V and 5 from J; bases not matched to a gene: 19. In germline, CDR1 is LGHNA, CDR2 YNFKEQ. DNA for the CDR3: TGTGCCAGCAGCGGGATTCAGAGGGTAGCGGGAGGAGTAGAAGATACGCAGTATTTT. Encoded protein: CASSGIQRVAGGVEDTQYF.

This clonotype showed up just a few times. The V and J genes are TRBV5-6 and TRBJ2-2, with D possibly matching TRBD2 (6 bases). CDR1 is SGHDT, CDR2 YYEEEE, per germline. CDR3 length: 14 residues. Deletions cut 4 bases from V and 2 bases from J, with 9 bases between. CDR3 amino acids: CASSTGTNTGELFF. Here the CDR3 DNA reads TGTGCCAGCAGCACCGGGACTAACACCGGGGAGCTGTTTTTT.

The J gene is TRBJ2-5, the V gene TRBV6-2 or TRBV6-3; D might be TRBD1 or TRBD2, each matching 5 bases. There are 13 residues in the CDR3. Germline V CDR1 and CDR2: MNHEY, SVGEGT. The V end was cut by 5 bases, the J end by 5 bases, with 12 bases between. The CDR3 DNA sequence: TGTGCCAGCAGTACCCGTGAGGGGGAGACCCAGTACTTC. Encoded protein: CASSTREGETQYF.

The chain's CDR3 is CASSQDWVGGLYNEQFF. Here the CDR3 DNA reads TGTGCCAGCAGCCAAGATTGGGTGGGAGGGCTCTACAATGAGCAGTTCTTC. The chain recombines TRBV3-1 with TRBJ2-1, with 7 bases identical to TRBD2. Germline V gives CDR1 LGHDT, CDR2 YNNKEL (reference sequence). The CDR3 sequence is 17 residues long. The V gene end was trimmed by 0 bases and the J gene end by 3 bases; junction bases not matched to a gene: 8.